A selection of T cell receptor beta chains follows, all from one sample in a study of blood T cell repertoires in COVID-19. Measured with immunoSEQ multiplex PCR; TCRdb has only the in-frame clones, and not every one. The profile shows about 180,000 clones, about 81% of them singletons. Sequenced: peripheral blood. The receptors here all came from a woman aged 80 or over with COVID-19, enrolled during active disease. The CDR3 runs from the conserved cysteine through the conserved F or W.

v_gene | CDR3aa
TRBV2 | CASSEVGGWNSPLHF
TRBV11-2 | CASSLDRISNYGYTF
TRBV5-1 | CASSLAVGVEQYF
TRBV18 | CASSPRQAGQPKNIQYF
TRBV27 | CASSLENSLNSPLHF
TRBV7-2 | CASSLGTSGLGAYEQYF
TRBV6-5 | CASSYGDRAINSPLHF
TRBV24-1 | CATSDPGLAARGQETQYF
TRBV7-8 | CASSRGTGGGTEAFF
TRBV20-1 | CSASGSRSGELFF
TRBV10-3 | CAISESLDSYEQYF
TRBV24-1 | CATSVSAGYTDTQYF
TRBV7-2 | CASSIGLLHYEQYF
TRBV12-3/TRBV12-4 | CASRPTGTGELFF
TRBV4-2 | CASSQSAGGPGEQFF
TRBV29-1 | CSVVPGLVTYEQYF
TRBV5-8 | CASSLAWSGQQYF
TRBV19 | CASSIVVGANTGELFF
TRBV7-9 | CASRGQGNQPQHF
TRBV16 | CASSRQGHQPQHF
TRBV7-6 | CASSSGEDLADTQYF
TRBV9 | CASSVVAGLTDTQYF
TRBV6-5 | CASSYSSWAAQFF
TRBV11-2 | CASRGQGRGPNTEAFF
TRBV3-1/TRBV3-2 | CASSQTGRISGRDGAGELFF
TRBV6-5 | CASSWDNTDTQYF
TRBV6-1 | CASSELAGRAEAFF
TRBV7-6 | CASSFEGAGETQYF
TRBV27 | CASSLRLFGTGAYEQYF
TRBV5-1 | CASSRVDRPHEQYF
TRBV6-2/TRBV6-3 | CASSLGRGGETQYF
TRBV18 | CASSLTGTGESPLHF
TRBV7-2 | CASSSETTGFGSPLHF
TRBV28 | CASSLARRVRGTGDKVFGPLHF
TRBV5-1 | CASSLAQSSSTDTQYF
TRBV29-1 | CSARGQASSYNEQFF
TRBV2 | CASSEAYEQFF
TRBV29-1 | CSLETFEGAFF
TRBV23-1 | CASSQFAGGFTGELFF
TRBV19 | CASSIMGNTDTQYF
TRBV5-1 | CASSLGGTATGEQYF
TRBV2 | CASSPTAYNEQFF
TRBV6-5 | CASSPSATHYGYTF